This T cell receptor (beta chain) derives from a study of cytotoxic CD8 clonotypes in ibrutinib-treated CLL. Study-level background: Among the samples, the mean was 255,043 productive templates and 75,000 to 95,000 productive rearrangements.

The ends lost 1 base at V and 6 bases at J; junction bases unmatched: 7. Germline V gives CDR1 SGHNT, CDR2 YYREEE (reference sequence). This CDR3 region has 14 residues. This clone has just one count. Here immunoSEQ multiplex PCR was the method, and the copy in TCRdb shows in-frame clones only, minus some. The table includes around 97,000 clones, around four fifths detected once. The source of this sequence is a human donor with chronic lymphocytic leukemia. The specimen comprised PBMCs, sampled after 12 months of ibrutinib treatment. The chain is built from TRBV5-4 and TRBJ2-7; 7 bases are a match to TRBD1. CDR3 in DNA: TGTGCCAGCAGCTTGTCGGGCAGGGGGTTCGAGCAGTACTTC. It translates to CASSLSGRGFEQYF.